These T cell receptor beta chains were read from a single sample in a study of siplizumab effects on memory and regulatory T cells. Profiled with immunoSEQ multiplex PCR; TCRdb holds only in-frame clones, not every one. The data contain some 64,000 clones, roughly 85% of them singletons. The sample comprised memory CD4+ T cells sorted from blood. Every receptor here comes from a human donor in good health. Each CDR3 is given with its conserved first and last residue. The D gene is left open where the match is weak. Rows may omit the clone size; those that give it use once, few, many or a size class.

few | TRBD2 | TRBJ2-2 | TRBV7-9 | CASSIAGATGELFF | TGTGCCAGCAGCATAGCGGGGGCCACCGGGGAGCTGTTTTTT
- | - | TRBJ1-3 | TRBV5-1 | CASSLAGGRAGNTIYF | TGCGCCAGCAGCTTGGCTGGGGGCCGGGCTGGAAACACCATATATTTT
- | TRBD2 | TRBJ2-3 | TRBV12-5 | CASGLVRSYTSGRTDTQYF | TGTGCTAGTGGTTTGGTAAGGTCGTACACTAGCGGACGCACAGATACGCAGTATTTT
- | - | TRBJ1-6 | TRBV5-1 | CASSLVVDSPLHF | TGCGCCAGCAGCTTGGTCGTGGATTCACCCCTCCACTTT
- | - | TRBJ1-6 | TRBV11-2 | CASSQTGTSPLHF | TGTGCCAGCAGCCAAACAGGGACTTCACCCCTCCACTTT
- | - | TRBJ1-5 | TRBV6-6 | CASSYSKGQPQHF | TGTGCCAGCAGTTACTCGAAAGGGCAGCCCCAGCATTTT
- | - | TRBJ1-2 | TRBV19 | CASSTGLSNGYTF | TGTGCCAGTAGTACTGGACTCTCGAACGGCTACACCTTC
- | TRBD2 | TRBJ2-3 | TRBV29-1 | CSVNSGGGDTQYF | TGCAGCGTGAATAGTGGCGGGGGGGATACGCAGTATTTT
- | - | TRBJ2-1 | TRBV7-2 | CASSLRQEGHNEQFF | TGTGCCAGCAGCTTAAGACAGGAAGGGCACAATGAGCAGTTCTTC
once | - | TRBJ2-1 | TRBV27 | CASRQTASSYNEQFF | TGTGCCAGCCGCCAGACTGCGAGCTCCTACAATGAGCAGTTCTTC
few | TRBD1 | TRBJ2-3 | TRBV6-6 | CASSYPTGRADTQYF | TGTGCCAGCAGTTACCCGACAGGGCGGGCAGATACGCAGTATTTT
- | - | TRBJ1-1 | TRBV7-2 | CASSLNRAQRGAFF | TGTGCCAGCAGCCTGAACAGGGCTCAAAGGGGAGCTTTCTTT
once | - | TRBJ1-5 | TRBV6-6 | CASVRDGSNQPQHF | TGTGCCAGTGTCCGGGACGGAAGCAATCAGCCCCAGCATTTT
- | TRBD1 | TRBJ2-7 | TRBV11-1 | CASSPDRVGEQYF | TGTGCCAGCAGCCCCGACAGGGTGGGGGAGCAGTACTTC
- | TRBD2 | TRBJ2-5 | TRBV28 | CASTLLGSGVQETQYF | TGTGCCAGCACCCTTCTGGGTAGCGGGGTTCAAGAGACCCAGTACTTC
- | TRBD1 | TRBJ2-5 | TRBV5-1 | CASSLAGTVQETQYF | TGCGCCAGCAGCTTGGCGGGGACAGTTCAAGAGACCCAGTACTTC
- | TRBD1 | TRBJ2-2 | TRBV27 | CASRWGTDAAGELFF | TGTGCCAGCAGGTGGGGGACAGATGCGGCCGGGGAGCTGTTTTTT
- | TRBD1 | TRBJ1-5 | TRBV19 | CASSVMIGTDQPQHF | TGTGCCAGTAGCGTCATGATCGGGACAGATCAGCCCCAGCATTTT
few | - | TRBJ1-6 | TRBV10-3 | CAIRGQINSPLHF | TGTGCCATCAGAGGACAGATTAATTCACCCCTCCACTTT
- | - | TRBJ1-6 | TRBV6-6 | CASSWGPRNSPLHF | TGTGCCAGCAGTTGGGGCCCGCGGAATTCACCCCTCCACTTT
- | TRBD1 | TRBJ1-3 | TRBV19 | CASSPMGQGGNTIYF | TGTGCCAGTAGTCCTATGGGACAGGGGGGAAACACCATATATTTT
- | - | TRBJ1-4 | TRBV9 | CASSARDSPTNEKLFF | TGTGCCAGCAGCGCCCGAGACTCGCCTACTAATGAAAAACTGTTTTTT
- | - | TRBJ1-2 | TRBV29-1 | CSVDQDGYTF | TGCAGCGTTGATCAAGATGGCTACACCTTC
once | - | TRBJ1-4 | TRBV5-1 | CASSFLQDATNEKLFF | TGCGCCAGCAGCTTCTTACAGGATGCAACTAATGAAAAACTGTTTTTT
- | TRBD2 | TRBJ2-4 | TRBV11-2 | CASSLEGLAENIQYF | TGTGCCAGCAGCTTAGAGGGACTAGCCGAAAACATTCAGTACTTC
once | TRBD1 | TRBJ1-1 | TRBV7-3 | CASSVSGTGPTFF | TGTGCCAGCAGCGTTTCCGGGACAGGGCCAACTTTCTTT
- | - | TRBJ1-1 | TRBV28 | CAISRGDTMNTEAFF | TGTGCCATTTCGCGCGGCGACACCATGAACACTGAAGCTTTCTTT
few | TRBD1 | TRBJ1-6 | TRBV10-3 | CAISESSGTGNSPLHF | TGTGCCATCAGTGAGTCGTCGGGGACAGGGAATTCACCCCTCCACTTT
- | TRBD2 | TRBJ2-5 | TRBV7-9 | CASSGTSGQETQYF | TGTGCCAGCAGCGGGACTAGCGGCCAAGAGACCCAGTACTTC
- | - | TRBJ1-2 | TRBV4-2 | CASSQGDNPYGYTF | TGTGCCAGCAGCCAAGGTGACAACCCATACGGCTACACCTTC
- | - | TRBJ2-7 | TRBV28 | CASSTQGTGYEQYF | TGTGCCAGCAGTACACAGGGAACCGGCTACGAGCAGTACTTC
few | - | TRBJ2-3 | TRBV5-1 | CASSLKADTQYF | TGCGCCAGCAGCCTTAAGGCAGATACGCAGTATTTT
- | - | TRBJ1-5 | TRBV19 | CASSTSGPGQPQHF | TGTGCCAGTAGTACATCCGGGCCGGGTCAGCCCCAGCATTTT
- | - | TRBJ2-1 | TRBV5-4 | CASSLAAIYNEQFF | TGTGCCAGCAGCTTGGCTGCTATCTACAATGAGCAGTTCTTC
- | - | TRBJ1-2 | TRBV20-1 | CSARGDFYTF | TGCAGTGCTAGAGGTGATTTCTACACCTTC
- | TRBD2 | TRBJ2-7 | TRBV27 | CASARAGGVYEQYF | TGTGCCAGCGCCCGCGCGGGGGGGGTCTACGAGCAGTACTTC
- | TRBD2 | TRBJ2-1 | TRBV4-3 | CASSQQRGGLDEQFF | TGCGCCAGCAGCCAACAGCGGGGGGGACTCGATGAGCAGTTCTTC
- | TRBD1 | TRBJ1-1 | TRBV7-9 | CASSTQGLNTEAFF | TGTGCCAGCAGCACACAGGGGTTGAACACTGAAGCTTTCTTT
once | TRBD1 | TRBJ2-7 | TRBV18 | CASSSGQGREEQYF | TGTGCCAGCTCATCCGGACAGGGGCGGGAGGAGCAGTACTTC
once | - | TRBJ2-1 | TRBV7-3 | CASGDQLDEQFF | TGTGCCAGCGGCGACCAACTAGACGAGCAGTTCTTC
- | - | TRBJ1-3 | TRBV5-1 | CASSTQGDYGNTIYF | TGCGCCAGCAGCACCCAAGGGGATTATGGAAACACCATATATTTT
- | - | TRBJ2-1 | TRBV19 | CASSIPPSGPNEQFF | TGTGCCAGTAGTATTCCGCCATCGGGCCCCAATGAGCAGTTCTTC
- | TRBD1 | TRBJ1-3 | TRBV6-6 | CASSFSDRLSGNTIYF | TGTGCCAGCAGTTTCTCGGACAGGCTCTCTGGAAACACCATATATTTT
once | - | TRBJ1-1 | TRBV5-1 | CASSLAVGNTEAFF | TGCGCCAGCAGCTTGGCCGTCGGGAACACTGAAGCTTTCTTT
once | - | TRBJ1-5 | TRBV19 | CASSIGQYSNQPQHF | TGTGCCAGTAGTATTGGACAGTATAGCAATCAGCCCCAGCATTTT
- | TRBD1 | TRBJ1-2 | TRBV4-2 | CASSQDARGSYGYTF | TGTGCCAGCAGCCAAGATGCCAGGGGGAGCTATGGCTACACCTTC
once | - | TRBJ1-6 | TRBV6-5 | CASSPSGPGGSPLHF | TGTGCCAGCAGTCCTTCGGGCCCGGGGGGTTCACCCCTCCACTTT
- | - | TRBJ1-2 | TRBV4-3 | CASSLRGDYGYTF | TGCGCCAGCAGCCTACGTGGAGACTATGGCTACACCTTC
- | - | TRBJ2-1 | TRBV5-1 | CASSLEGKYNEQFF | TGCGCCAGCAGCTTGGAAGGGAAATACAATGAGCAGTTCTTC
few | TRBD1 | TRBJ1-5 | TRBV30 | CAWSEQGARGWQPQHF | TGTGCCTGGAGTGAACAGGGGGCGCGAGGGTGGCAGCCCCAGCATTTT
- | TRBD1 | TRBJ1-6 | TRBV11-2 | CASSSGQTSPLHF | TGTGCCAGCAGCTCGGGACAGACGTCACCCCTCCACTTT
once | TRBD2 | TRBJ2-1 | TRBV2 | CASSGTSGGAEQFF | TGTGCCAGCAGTGGGACTAGCGGGGGGGCCGAGCAGTTCTTC
once | - | TRBJ2-2 | TRBV18 | CASSPIGPQPGELFF | TGTGCCAGCTCACCAATTGGACCTCAGCCCGGGGAGCTGTTTTTT